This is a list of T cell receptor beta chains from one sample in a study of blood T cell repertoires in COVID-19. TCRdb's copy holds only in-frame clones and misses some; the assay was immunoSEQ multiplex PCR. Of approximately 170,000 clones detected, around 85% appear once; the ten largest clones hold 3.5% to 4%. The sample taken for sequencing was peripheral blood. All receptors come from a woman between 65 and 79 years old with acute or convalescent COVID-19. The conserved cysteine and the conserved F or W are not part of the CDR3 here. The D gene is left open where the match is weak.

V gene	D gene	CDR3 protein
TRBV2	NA	ASSDWPQETQY
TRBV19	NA	ASSTRGTLSNQPQH
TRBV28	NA	ASSLLGGETYEQY
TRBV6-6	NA	ASSYLLGRGYEQY
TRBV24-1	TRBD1	ATSDSTGFEQY
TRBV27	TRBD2	ASSLEGGRAYNEQF
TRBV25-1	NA	ASSGALRRAYTDTQY
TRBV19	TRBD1	ASATGTGVMGSA
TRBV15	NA	ATSRVSGAGNTIY
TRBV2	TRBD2	ASSETLAGNYEQY
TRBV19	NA	ASSRWGDSYNEQF
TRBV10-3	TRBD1	AISESVGGTVYSPLH
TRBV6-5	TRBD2	ASIGLAGGNEQF
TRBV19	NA	ASSTTDGQFLSYEQY
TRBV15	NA	ATRTKDTGSYEQY
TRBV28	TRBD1	ASNLQGAYSPLH
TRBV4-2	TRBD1	ASSQDRRANEKLF
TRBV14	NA	ASSQIRGGGGYT
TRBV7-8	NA	ASSSPGSYEQY
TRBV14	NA	ASSQLGSTQY
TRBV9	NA	ASSVVDSPTNTGELF
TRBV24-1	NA	ATSDPSGSETQY
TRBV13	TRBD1	ASSDSTGNYGYT
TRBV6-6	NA	ASSTLRADSSYEQY
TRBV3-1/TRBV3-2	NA	ASSLSRNQPQH
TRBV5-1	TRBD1	ASKEGTGSDNEKLF
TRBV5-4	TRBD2	ASSHGGALQETQY
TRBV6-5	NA	ASSHDIYNEQF
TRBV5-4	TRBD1	ASSHQDRGPGETQY
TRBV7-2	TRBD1	ASSSQGAGGELF
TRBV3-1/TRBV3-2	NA	ASRGQVHSNQPQH
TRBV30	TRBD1	AWGRGNPGTGGAEQY
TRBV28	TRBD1	ASSQPGQGAAAF
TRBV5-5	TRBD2	ASSWGGQETQY
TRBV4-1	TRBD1	ASSQGDRATNEKLF
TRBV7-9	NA	ASSVRLPQQETQY
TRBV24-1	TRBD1	ATSDFRTGEYNEQF
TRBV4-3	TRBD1	ASSHGTGREAF
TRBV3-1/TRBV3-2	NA	ASSHRDQETQY
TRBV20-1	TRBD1	SAGDRGGTT
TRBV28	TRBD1	ASSRTGGGYGYT
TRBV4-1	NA	ASSQGSGSNYGYT
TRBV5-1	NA	ASSLSGQGSGYT
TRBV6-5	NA	ASRPLQRNTEAF
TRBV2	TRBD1	ASSVDRGLFHQF
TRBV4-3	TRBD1	ASSRDRGRTSNYGYT
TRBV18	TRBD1	ASSPGQPNNEQF
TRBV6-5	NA	ASSKSSGNTIY
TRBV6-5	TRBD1	ASSPAGTGKNTQY
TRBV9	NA	ASSVATAVGNTIY
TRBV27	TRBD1	ASRFLSGTGTVLRNGYT
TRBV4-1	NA	ASSQDGFRGNYGYT